One and the same sample provided the 27 T cell receptor beta chains below, sequenced in a study of CD8 T cells in Susac syndrome. Reverse transcription of about 0.45 to 1 ug RNA was performed with random hexamers. One entry per CDR3 protein, called by TCRdb with MiXCR from the immunoSEQ multiplex PCR reads. The data show roughly 120,000 distinct CDR3 sequences, with 90% to 95% seen just once and about 0.087% held by the top ten. Material: CD4+ T cells from PBMCs. These receptors were taken from a human donor with multiple sclerosis.

V gene TRBV2 combines with J gene TRBJ2-3; D unclear. Germline assignment: CDR1 SNHLY and CDR2 FYNNEI. V lost 6 bases to trimming and J lost 4 bases, with 8 bases between them. The length of the CDR3 is 12 residues. The CDR3 DNA sequence: TGTGCCAGCAGCCTAGGGCCAGATACGCAGTATTTT. Amino acid sequence: CASSLGPDTQYF.

The V and J genes are TRBV5-1 and TRBJ2-7, with D perhaps matching TRBD1 (5 bases). This CDR3 contains 15 residues. Deletions cut 0 bases from V and 5 bases from J, with 15 bases between. CDR1 and CDR2 (germline): SGHRS, YFSETQ. The CDR3 region is CASSLEGRVGHEQYF. CDR3 sequence (DNA): TGCGCCAGCAGCTTGGAAGGCAGGGTAGGTCACGAGCAGTACTTC.

The chain carries TRBV30 and TRBJ1-1; D remains unclear. The germline CDR1 and CDR2 sequences are GTSNPN and SVGIG (reference sequence). Trimming removed 5 bases from V and 0 bases from J, with 13 bases in between. The CDR3 has 14 residues. The CDR3 sequence is CAWGKVSMNTEAFF. The DNA of the CDR3 is TGTGCCTGGGGAAAAGTTAGTATGAACACTGAAGCTTTCTTT. Full variable domain (remainder filled in from reference TRBV30 and TRBJ1-1): SQTIHQWPATLVQPVGSPLSLECTVEGTSNPNLYWYRQAAGRGLQLLFYSVGIGQISSEVPQNLSASRPQDRQFILSSKKLLLSDSGFYLCAWGKVSMNTEAFFGQGTRLTVV.

The CDR3 sequence: CSVDRAGGYGYTF. The CDR3 nucleotides are TGCAGCGTTGATCGGGCAGGGGGCTATGGCTACACCTTC. The rearrangement joins TRBV29-1 to TRBJ1-2; TRBD1 aligns across 7 bases. Per the germline V gene, CDR1 is SQVTM and CDR2 is ANQGSEA. CDR3 length equals 13 residues. V lost 3 bases and J lost 4; bases outside the gene matches: 5.

The J gene is TRBJ1-2, the V gene TRBV3-1; D unresolved. This CDR3 is built from 14 residues. Between the trimmed V and J ends, which lost 5 bases and 4 bases, there was a span of 14 bases. In germline, CDR1 is LGHDT, CDR2 YNNKEL (reference sequence). CDR3 in amino acids: CASSSPDLSYGYTF. CDR3 in DNA: TGTGCCAGCAGCTCCCCGGATTTGTCCTATGGCTACACCTTC.

This chain joins TRBV3-1 and TRBJ2-5; D remains unclear. CDR3 length: 14 amino acids. CDR1 and CDR2 from the germline V gene are LGHDT and YNNKEL (reference sequence). Trimming stripped 5 bases from V and 4 bases from J, with 14 bases between. CDR3 protein: CASSYQGRGETQYF. The CDR3 bases are TGTGCCAGCAGCTACCAAGGGCGCGGAGAGACCCAGTACTTC.

The chain uses TRBV4-1 and TRBJ1-4; the D is unclear. Germline V lookup: CDR1 MGHRA, CDR2 YSYEKL. CDR3 length: 13 amino acids. V gave up 2 bases and J gave up 10 bases, with 11 bases separating them. CDR3 protein: CASSQTGSLKLFF. CDR3 bases: TGCGCCAGCAGCCAAACTGGATCACTAAAACTGTTTTTT.

The chain joins TRBV3-1 to TRBJ2-3; D remains ambiguous. Germline assignment: CDR1 LGHDT and CDR2 YNNKEL (reference sequence). With 3 bases removed from V and 0 bases from J, the gap between germline ends came to 10 bases. This CDR3 contains 15 residues. CDR3 nucleotide sequence: TGTGCCAGCAGCCAGTGGGATTCTAGCACAGATACGCAGTATTTT. It is translated as CASSQWDSSTDTQYF.

The rearrangement uses TRBV3-1 and TRBJ1-5, with TRBD1 matching over 7 bases. V lost 1 base, J lost 6 bases, and 6 bases stayed unmatched. CDR1 is LGHDT, CDR2 YNNKEL, per germline (reference sequence). This CDR3 spans 15 amino acids. CDR3 protein: CASSQGRGLGQPQHF. DNA of the CDR3: TGTGCCAGCAGCCAAGGGAGGGGGCTTGGTCAGCCCCAGCATTTT.

V is TRBV28 and J is TRBJ1-1, with 7 bases that match TRBD1. Germline V gives CDR1 MDHEN, CDR2 SYDVKM. V lost 2 bases, J lost 11 bases, and 2 bases stayed unmatched. This CDR3 has 11 residues. The CDR3 nucleotides are TGTGCCAGCAGTTTAACAGGGGCGGCTTTCTTT. Its translation: CASSLTGAAFF.

The rearrangement uses TRBV6-5 and TRBJ1-5; unclear D gene. Per the germline V gene, CDR1 is MNHEY and CDR2 is SVGAGI. The V and J ends lost 2 bases and 3 bases respectively, with 11 bases between them. CDR3 length: 15 residues. Written as DNA, the CDR3 is TGTGCCAGCAGTTACGGGCCCGGGTTCAATCAGCCCCAGCATTTT. This codes for CASSYGPGFNQPQHF.

This chain connects TRBV20-1 to TRBJ1-1; D remains ambiguous. Trimming took 2 bases from V and 1 from J, leaving 14 bases between them. In germline, CDR1 is DFQATT, CDR2 SNEGSKA (reference sequence). The length of the CDR3 is 15 residues. CDR3 region: CSARSPDRPNTEAFF. CDR3 DNA: TGCAGTGCTAGATCGCCGGACCGACCGAACACTGAAGCTTTCTTT.

The chain links TRBV20-1 to TRBJ2-2, with D possibly matching TRBD2 (5 bases). V was shortened by 6 bases and J by 1 base, with 12 bases between the two germline ends. Looked up from germline, CDR1 is DFQATT and CDR2 is SNEGSKA (reference sequence). The CDR3 contains 14 residues. CDR3 amino acids: CSAAPAENTGELFF. Written as DNA, the CDR3 is TGCAGTGCCGCCCCAGCGGAGAACACCGGGGAGCTGTTTTTT.

The rearrangement uses TRBV4-2 and TRBJ2-1; TRBD2 is a possible D gene (6 bases). CDR3 length equals 15 residues. CDR1 is LGHNA and CDR2 is YNFKEQ in the germline V gene. V gave up 0 bases and J gave up 3 bases, with 9 bases separating them. CDR3 sequence (DNA): TGTGCCAGCAGCCAAGATGCGGGGAACTACAATGAGCAGTTCTTC. Amino acids: CASSQDAGNYNEQFF.

This clonotype has just one count. The CDR3 is CSVVVIRGEAFF. The DNA of the CDR3 is TGCAGCGTTGTAGTCATCCGAGGGGAGGCTTTCTTT. The V and J genes are TRBV29-1 and TRBJ1-1, with a possible D match to TRBD1 (5 bases). Between the trimmed V and J ends, which lost 4 bases and 11 bases, there was a span of 17 bases. This CDR3 is built from 12 residues. Germline loops: CDR1 SQVTM, CDR2 ANQGSEA.

The rearrangement uses TRBV5-1 and TRBJ1-2, with TRBD1 identical over 9 bases. Trimming cost V 4 bases and J 5 bases; bases outside gene matches: 12. Germline CDR1 SGHRS, CDR2 YFSETQ. CDR3 size: 16 residues. Here the CDR3 reads CASSPLPGQGKYGYTF. The DNA for the CDR3 is TGCGCCAGCAGCCCGCTCCCCGGACAGGGGAAATATGGCTACACCTTC.

V usage is TRBV7-2 and J usage is TRBJ1-1; no reliable D call. This CDR3 has 15 amino acids. The V gene lost 1 base and the J gene lost 0 bases, with 9 bases spanning the gap. CDR1 is SGHTA, CDR2 FQGNSA, per germline. Written as DNA, the CDR3 is TGTGCCAGCAGCTTAGTACTAGGCCTGAACACTGAAGCTTTCTTT. Its protein product is CASSLVLGLNTEAFF.

J is TRBJ1-4 and V is TRBV6-2 or TRBV6-3; D remains unclear. Trimming shortened V by 6 bases and J by 8 bases, and 7 bases separated the two germline ends. This CDR3 contains 11 residues. Germline lookup yields CDR1 MNHEY and CDR2 SVGEGT. CDR3 sequence reads: CASSGHEKLFF. The CDR3 nucleotides read TGTGCCAGCAGCGGTCACGAAAAACTGTTTTTT.

The gene calls are TRBV7-2 and TRBJ2-1, with 8 bases fitting TRBD2. Trimming removed 6 bases from V and 8 bases from J; junction bases left unmatched: 12. Germline CDR1 reads SGHTA; CDR2 reads FQGNSA. CDR3 size: 15 residues. CDR3 coding DNA: TGTGCCAGCAGTCCGGGACTAGTGGGAGTAGATGAGCAGTTCTTC. It specifies CASSPGLVGVDEQFF. Complete variable domain (other parts from reference TRBV7-2 and TRBJ2-1): GAGVSQSPSNKVTEKGKDVELRCDPISGHTALYWYRQSLGQGLEFLIYFQGNSAPDKSGLPSDRFSAERTGGSVSTLTIQRTQQEDSAVYLCASSPGLVGVDEQFFGPGTRLTVL.

The chain joins TRBV5-1 to TRBJ2-5; tentative D call: TRBD1 (6 bases). CDR1 and CDR2 from the germline V gene are SGHRS and YFSETQ. Trimming took 3 bases from V and 1 from J, leaving 7 bases between them. CDR3 length: 13 amino acids. This chain's CDR3 is CASSWDTQETQYF. CDR3 bases: TGCGCCAGCAGCTGGGACACCCAAGAGACCCAGTACTTC.

This chain links TRBV20-1 with TRBJ1-6, with a possible D match to TRBD1 (5 bases). V was pared by 0 bases and J by 8 bases, with 17 bases between. CDR3 length: 16 residues. In germline, CDR1 is DFQATT, CDR2 SNEGSKA (reference sequence). The CDR3 DNA follows: TGCAGTGCTAGAGATCTACGGCAGGGTAGGGATTCACCCCTCCACTTT. It encodes CSARDLRQGRDSPLHF.

The chain combines TRBV7-3 with TRBJ2-3; TRBD2 agrees at 13 bases. Germline V CDR1 and CDR2: SGHTA, FQGTGA. There are 15 residues in the CDR3. The V segment lost 5 bases and the J segment 4 bases; nucleotides outside the gene matches: 3. CDR3 in amino acids: CASSILAGGPDTQYF. For the CDR3, the DNA is TGTGCCAGCAGCATACTAGCGGGGGGGCCAGATACGCAGTATTTT. Based on the CDR3 plus reference TRBV7-3 and TRBJ2-3, the full variable domain is GAGVSQTPSNKVTEKGKYVELRCDPISGHTALYWYRQSLGQGPEFLIYFQGTGAADDSGLPNDRFFAVRPEGSVSTLKIQRTERGDSAVYLCASSILAGGPDTQYFGPGTRLTVL.

The chain links TRBV7-2 to TRBJ2-2; perhaps TRBD1 as D (5 bases). Germline lookup yields CDR1 SGHTA and CDR2 FQGNSA. V was trimmed by 2 bases and J by 0 bases, leaving 10 bases between them. This CDR3 is 16 amino acids long. The CDR3 reads CASSLSTGSNTGELFF. CDR3 nucleotides: TGTGCCAGCAGCTTATCAACAGGATCGAACACCGGGGAGCTGTTTTTT.

The J gene is TRBJ1-4, the V gene TRBV28, with D possibly matching TRBD1 (5 bases). Per germline, CDR1 MDHEN and CDR2 SYDVKM. This CDR3 spans 14 amino acids. Trimming pared 6 bases from V and 5 bases from J, leaving 13 bases between. The CDR3 coding sequence is TGTGCCAGCAGCCCGTTGTCAGGGAATGAAAAACTGTTTTTT. Protein: CASSPLSGNEKLFF.

The chain carries TRBV7-9 and TRBJ2-5, with no clear D. This CDR3 spans 14 amino acids. Per the germline V gene, CDR1 is SEHNR and CDR2 is FQNEAQ (reference sequence). Trimming removed 5 bases from V and 5 bases from J, with 15 bases in between. The CDR3 here is CASSRAAHKETQYF. The CDR3 DNA reads as TGTGCCAGCAGCCGGGCGGCCCACAAGGAGACCCAGTACTTC.

This chain links TRBV29-1 with TRBJ2-1; D assignment may be TRBD1 or TRBD2 (5 bases each). CDR1 is SQVTM and CDR2 is ANQGSEA in the germline V gene. With 4 bases removed from V and 8 bases from J, the gap between germline ends came to 12 bases. The CDR3 is made up of 12 amino acids. The CDR3 loop is CSVGDPAYEQFF. CDR3 coding DNA: TGCAGCGTTGGGGACCCGGCCTATGAGCAGTTCTTC.

This clonotype has a single count. The rearrangement joins TRBV19 to TRBJ2-4; 8 bases agree with TRBD1. The CDR3 is 16 residues long. Trimming removed 1 base from V and 0 bases from J; junction bases left unmatched: 2. The germline V gene encodes CDR1 LNHDA and CDR2 SQIVND (reference sequence). CDR3 residues: CASSIGQGTAKNIQYF. The CDR3 DNA reads TGTGCCAGTAGTATAGGACAGGGGACAGCCAAAAACATTCAGTACTTC.